This T cell receptor (beta chain) stems from a study of CXCR3-negative and CXCR3-positive naive CD8 T cells. Study information: The TRB read total, about 130 million, broke down to about 1.5 +/- 0.3 million reads per library. The study, taken as a whole, reports: Both of the naive subsets showed about the same high diversity, but memory CD8+ cells had much less.

To note about this clonotype: Antigen specificity is unknown.

Carrying UMI labels, the TRB cDNA libraries were prepared through 5' RACE. TCRdb re-called the 5' RACE reads and shows each CDR3 protein once, DNA omitted. The table for this sample gives around 50,000 distinct CDR3 sequences. With 250,000 to 350,000 cells each, the CD8+ T cell subsets were individually sorted in triplicate. The CDR3 contains 13 residues. Germline assignment: CDR1 SGDLS and CDR2 YYNGEE. The chain recombines TRBV9 with TRBJ2-2. Sequences were obtained from memory CD8+ T cells from blood. The TCR was taken from a human donor in good health. Some clones in this sample may be carry-over from other donors' samples. The CDR3 sequence: CASSPWDTGELFF.